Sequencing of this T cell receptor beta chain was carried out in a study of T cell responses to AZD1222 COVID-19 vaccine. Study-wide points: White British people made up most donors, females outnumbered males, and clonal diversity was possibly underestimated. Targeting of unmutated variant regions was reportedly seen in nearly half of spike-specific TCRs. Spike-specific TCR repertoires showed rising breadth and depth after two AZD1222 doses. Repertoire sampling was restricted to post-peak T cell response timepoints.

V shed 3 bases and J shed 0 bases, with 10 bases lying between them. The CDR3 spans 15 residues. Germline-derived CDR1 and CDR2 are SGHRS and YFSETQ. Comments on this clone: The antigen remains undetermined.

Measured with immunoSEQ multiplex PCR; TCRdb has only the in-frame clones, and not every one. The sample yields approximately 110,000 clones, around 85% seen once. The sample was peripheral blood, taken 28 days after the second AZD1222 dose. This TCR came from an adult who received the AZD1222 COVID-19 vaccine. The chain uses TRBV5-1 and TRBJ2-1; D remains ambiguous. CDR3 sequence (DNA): TGCGCCAGCAGCTCGAACACGGGCTCCTACAATGAGCAGTTCTTC. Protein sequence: CASSSNTGSYNEQFF. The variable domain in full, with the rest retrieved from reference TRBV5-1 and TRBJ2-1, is KAGVTQTPRYLIKTRGQQVTLSCSPISGHRSVSWYQQTPGQGLQFLFEYFSETQRNKGNFPGRFSGRQFSNSRSEMNVSTLELGDSALYLCASSSNTGSYNEQFFGPGTRLTVL.